Listed here are 13 T cell receptor beta chains from one sample, sequenced in a study of spatial heterogeneity in lung cancer. TCRdb re-analysed the 5' RACE reads in MiXCR, keeping a single row per CDR3 protein. Of roughly 48,000 distinct CDR3 sequences listed, roughly 5.7% are singletons. Time point indicated: sample taken at primary tumor resection. The source was PBMCs, collected at surgery. These receptors all stem from a male donor with early-stage non-small cell lung cancer.

This clonotype has ten or more counts. The chain links TRBV6-2 or TRBV6-3 to TRBJ1-2, with no clear D. Per germline, CDR1 MNHEY and CDR2 SVGEGT. The CDR3 extends over 12 amino acids. The ends were cut back, 2 bases at V and 4 bases at J, with 5 bases in the middle. CDR3 coding DNA: TGTGCCAGCAGTTACGGCCCCTATGGCTACACCTTC. This codes for CASSYGPYGYTF.

This clonotype occurred many times. The V and J genes are TRBV14 and TRBJ1-3, with no clear D. The CDR3 contains 15 residues. The V end was cut by 6 bases, the J end by 4 bases, with 16 bases between. CDR1 and CDR2 from the germline V gene are SGHDN and FVKESK. CDR3 sequence: CASSSGVVRGNTIYF. Written as DNA, the CDR3 is TGTGCCAGCAGTTCCGGAGTTGTGCGGGGAAACACCATATATTTT.

This clonotype was recorded at least ten times. V is TRBV9 and J is TRBJ2-6; D unresolved. Germline CDR1 SGDLS, CDR2 YYNGEE. The V end lost 2 bases, the J end lost 1 base, and 4 bases lay between the germline ends. The CDR3 sequence is 14 residues long. CDR3 bases: TGTGCCAGCAGCGTGGTGTCTGGGGCCAACGTCCTGACTTTC. Protein product: CASSVVSGANVLTF. Using reference TRBV9 and TRBJ2-6 for the parts outside the CDR3, the full variable domain is DSGVTQTPKHLITATGQRVTLRCSPRSGDLSVYWYQQSLDQGLQFLIQYYNGEERAKGNILERFSAQQFPDLHSELNLSSLELGDSALYFCASSVVSGANVLTFGAGSRLTVL.

This clonotype was seen at least ten times. The V gene is TRBV27, the J gene TRBJ2-5; 11 bases agree with TRBD2. Germline lookup yields CDR1 MNHEY and CDR2 SMNVEV (reference sequence). The CDR3 extends over 15 amino acids. The J segment lost 2 bases and the V segment lost 5 bases, leaving 4 bases of the junction unmatched. This CDR3 is CASSRGTSGQETQYF. DNA of the CDR3: TGTGCCAGCAGTCGTGGGACTAGCGGACAAGAGACCCAGTACTTC.

At least ten counts were recorded for this clonotype. V is TRBV10-3 and J is TRBJ2-1; D possibly corresponds to TRBD1 (6 bases). Germline assignment: CDR1 ENHRY and CDR2 SYGVKD. The CDR3 runs to 15 residues. V shed 8 bases and J shed 6 bases, with 20 bases lying between them. The CDR3 region has the DNA TGTGCCATCTATCCAGGGCAGGGGATGGGCAATGAGCAGTTCTTC. Translated: CAIYPGQGMGNEQFF.

This clonotype came up many times. The V call is TRBV20-1, the J call TRBJ1-1; D is unclear. Trimming cost V 7 bases and J 4 bases, with 7 bases left between them. The CDR3 spans 10 residues. Germline-derived CDR1 and CDR2 are DFQATT and SNEGSKA (reference sequence). Written as DNA, the CDR3 is TGCAGTGTTAAAGGCACTGAAGCTTTCTTT. Amino acids: CSVKGTEAFF.

As DNA, the CDR3 is TGTGCCAGTGGGTGGGAGACAGGGTTCACCGGGGAGCTGTTTTTT. This sequence encodes CASGWETGFTGELFF. The genes are TRBV19 and TRBJ2-2; 7 nucleotides line up with TRBD1. This CDR3 region has 15 residues. Germline V gene lookup returns CDR1 LNHDA and CDR2 SQIVND (reference sequence). Trimming cost V 8 bases and J 4 bases; bases outside gene matches: 10.

This clonotype showed up many times. The rearrangement links TRBV28 to TRBJ2-2, with 8 bases aligning to TRBD1. Germline CDR1 and CDR2: MDHEN and SYDVKM. The CDR3 is 16 residues long. The trim removed 3 bases at V and 0 bases at J, leaving 3 bases unmatched. This CDR3 reads CASSFWTGTNTGELFF. In DNA, the CDR3 is TGTGCCAGCAGTTTCTGGACAGGGACGAACACCGGGGAGCTGTTTTTT.

This clonotype was seen a few times. The chain recombines TRBV6-5 with TRBJ1-1; 7 nucleotides line up with TRBD1. Looked up from germline, CDR1 is MNHEY and CDR2 is SVGAGI. Trimming took 0 bases from V and 0 from J; bases not matched to a gene: 7. The CDR3 has 17 residues. The CDR3 sequence: CASSYSQNRGLNTEAFF. The CDR3 DNA is TGTGCCAGCAGTTACTCGCAAAACAGGGGATTGAACACTGAAGCTTTCTTT.

This clonotype was seen at least ten times. The V and J genes are TRBV5-1 and TRBJ1-1; D remains unclear. The V end lost 4 bases, the J end lost 1 base, and 11 bases lay between the germline ends. The CDR3 loop spans 14 amino acids. The germline CDR1 and CDR2 sequences are SGHRS and YFSETQ. The DNA of the CDR3 is TGCGCCAGCAGCCCCCACGGTAGGAACACTGAAGCTTTCTTT. It codes for CASSPHGRNTEAFF.

This clonotype was seen many times. The genes are TRBV11-2 and TRBJ2-7; TRBD1 matches at 8 bases. Trimming removed 1 base from V and 0 bases from J; junction bases left unmatched: 2. The CDR3 is 15 amino acids. The germline CDR1 and CDR2 sequences are SGHAT and FQNNGV. DNA of the CDR3: TGTGCCAGCAGCTTAGGACAGGGGAACTCCTACGAGCAGTACTTC. Translating it yields CASSLGQGNSYEQYF.

This clonotype appeared many times. The rearrangement uses TRBV7-9 and TRBJ1-1; no clear D. There are 16 residues in the CDR3. Trimming shortened V by 6 bases and J by 4 bases, and 21 bases separated the two germline ends. CDR1 SEHNR and CDR2 FQNEAQ come from the germline V gene (reference sequence). This CDR3 is CASRNPYRGGSTEAFF. In nucleotides, the CDR3 is TGTGCCAGCAGAAACCCTTACCGGGGAGGATCCACTGAAGCTTTCTTT. Together with reference TRBV7-9 and TRBJ1-1, the CDR3 gives the full variable domain: DTGVSQNPRHKITKRGQNVTFRCDPISEHNRLYWYRQTLGQGPEFLTYFQNEAQLEKSRLLSDRFSAERPKGSFSTLEIQRTEQGDSAMYLCASRNPYRGGSTEAFFGQGTRLTVV.

There are many counts of this clonotype. The chain joins TRBV10-3 to TRBJ2-6, with D tentatively TRBD2 (7 bases). Germline loops: CDR1 ENHRY, CDR2 SYGVKD. The CDR3 is 18 residues long. Trimming took 2 bases from V and 0 from J, leaving 14 bases between them. The CDR3 here is CAISELRGARSGANVLTF. CDR3 bases: TGTGCCATCAGTGAGCTCCGGGGGGCACGCTCTGGGGCCAACGTCCTGACTTTC.